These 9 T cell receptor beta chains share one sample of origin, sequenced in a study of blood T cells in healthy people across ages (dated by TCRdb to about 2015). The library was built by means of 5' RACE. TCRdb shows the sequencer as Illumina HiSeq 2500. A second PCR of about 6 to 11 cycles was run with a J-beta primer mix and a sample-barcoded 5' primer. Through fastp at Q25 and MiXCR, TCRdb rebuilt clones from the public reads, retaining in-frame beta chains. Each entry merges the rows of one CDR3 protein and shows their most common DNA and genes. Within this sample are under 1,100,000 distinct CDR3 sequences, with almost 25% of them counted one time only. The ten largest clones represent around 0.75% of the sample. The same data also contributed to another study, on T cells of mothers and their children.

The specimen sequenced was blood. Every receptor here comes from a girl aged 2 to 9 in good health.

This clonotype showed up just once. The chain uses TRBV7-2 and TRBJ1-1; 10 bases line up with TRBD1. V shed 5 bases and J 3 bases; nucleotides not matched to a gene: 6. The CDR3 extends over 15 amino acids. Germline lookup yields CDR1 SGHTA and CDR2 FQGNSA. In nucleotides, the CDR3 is TGTGCCAGCAGCCCAAGCGGGACAGGGGACACTGAAGCTTTCTTT. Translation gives CASSPSGTGDTEAFF.

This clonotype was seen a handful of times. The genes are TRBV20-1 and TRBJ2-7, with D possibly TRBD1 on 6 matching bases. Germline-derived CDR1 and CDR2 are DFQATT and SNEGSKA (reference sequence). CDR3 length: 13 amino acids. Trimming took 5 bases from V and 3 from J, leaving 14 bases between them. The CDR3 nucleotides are TGCAGTGCTGCTCAGGGGTTCCTCTACGAGCAGTACTTC. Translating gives CSAAQGFLYEQYF.

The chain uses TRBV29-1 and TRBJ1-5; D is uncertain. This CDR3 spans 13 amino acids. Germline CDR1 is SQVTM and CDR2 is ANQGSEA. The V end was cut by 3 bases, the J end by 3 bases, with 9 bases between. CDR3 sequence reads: CSVECQYNQPQHF. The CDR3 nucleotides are TGCAGCGTTGAGTGCCAGTACAATCAGCCCCAGCATTTT.

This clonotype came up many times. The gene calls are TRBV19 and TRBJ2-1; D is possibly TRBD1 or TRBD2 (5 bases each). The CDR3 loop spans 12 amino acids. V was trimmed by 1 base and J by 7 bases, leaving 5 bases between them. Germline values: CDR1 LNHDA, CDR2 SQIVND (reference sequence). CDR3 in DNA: TGTGCCAGTAGTATAGGGGGGAATGAGCAGTTCTTC. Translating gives CASSIGGNEQFF.

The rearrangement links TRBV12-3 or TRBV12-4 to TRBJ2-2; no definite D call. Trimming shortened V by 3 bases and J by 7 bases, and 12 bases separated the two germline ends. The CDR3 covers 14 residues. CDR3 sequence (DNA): TGTGCCAGCAGTTTGGTTTTAGGCGGCGGGGAGCTGTTTTTT. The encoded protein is CASSLVLGGGELFF.

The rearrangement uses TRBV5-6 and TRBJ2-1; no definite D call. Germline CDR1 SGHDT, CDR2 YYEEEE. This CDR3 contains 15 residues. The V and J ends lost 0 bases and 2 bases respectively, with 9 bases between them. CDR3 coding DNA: TGTGCCAGCAGCTTGGTGCAGGCAACCTACAATGAGCAGTTCTTC. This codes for CASSLVQATYNEQFF.

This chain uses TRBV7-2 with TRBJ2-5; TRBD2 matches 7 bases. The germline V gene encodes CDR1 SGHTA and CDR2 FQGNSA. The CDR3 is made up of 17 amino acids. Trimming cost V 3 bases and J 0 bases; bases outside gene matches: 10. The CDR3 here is CASSFDPERDDQETQYF. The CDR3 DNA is TGTGCCAGCAGCTTCGATCCCGAGCGGGATGACCAAGAGACCCAGTACTTC.

The CDR3 DNA is TGTGCCAGCAGTCCCCTAGCGGGGCCCACCTACAATGAGCAGTTCTTC. Translation: CASSPLAGPTYNEQFF. This sequence joins TRBV12-3 or TRBV12-4 and TRBJ2-1; 9 bases are shared with TRBD2. The V gene end was trimmed by 5 bases and the J gene end by 2 bases; junction bases not matched to a gene: 7. This CDR3 has 16 residues.

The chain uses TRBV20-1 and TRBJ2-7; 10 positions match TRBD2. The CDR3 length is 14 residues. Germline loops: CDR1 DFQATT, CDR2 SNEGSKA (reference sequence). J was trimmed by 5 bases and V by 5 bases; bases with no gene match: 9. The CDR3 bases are TGCAGTGCTTCCGGACCGGGACTAGCGAACGAGCAGTACTTC. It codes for CSASGPGLANEQYF.